One sample yielded the 30 T cell receptor beta chains listed below, sequenced in a study of cytomegalovirus exposure and HLA in healthy donors. 60 Vbeta and 13 Jbeta primers were used in PCR. TCRdb's table, derived via immunoSEQ multiplex PCR, lists solely in-frame clones and lacks some. The sample shows 150,000 to 200,000 clones, 77% of them seen only once. What was sequenced was PBMCs. The source of these receptors is a man between 18 and 29 years old in good health and CMV-seronegative.

CDR3 region: CASSLDRGHQNTGELFF. In DNA, the CDR3 is TGTGCCAGCAGCTTAGACCGGGGACACCAGAACACCGGGGAGCTGTTTTTT. The chain joins TRBV11-2 to TRBJ2-2; weak D call: TRBD1 (6 bases). The V end was cut by 0 bases, the J end by 1 base, with 12 bases between. The CDR3 extends over 17 amino acids. Germline CDR1 SGHAT, CDR2 FQNNGV.

The J gene is TRBJ2-4, the V gene TRBV11-2, with D possibly TRBD2 on 6 matching bases. Germline V gives CDR1 SGHAT, CDR2 FQNNGV. CDR3 length: 15 residues. V lost 7 bases to trimming and J lost 7 bases, with 20 bases between them. CDR3 in DNA: TGTGCCAGCACCACCCGAGGGACTGGATGGAACATTCAGTACTTC. It yields the protein CASTTRGTGWNIQYF. The full variable domain, in which reference TRBV11-2 and TRBJ2-4 provide the parts outside the CDR3, is EAGVAQSPRYKIIEKRQSVAFWCNPISGHATLYWYQQILGQGPKLLIQFQNNGVVDDSQLPKDRFSAERLKGVDSTLKIQPAKLEDSAVYLCASTTRGTGWNIQYFGAGTRLSVL.

CDR3 nucleotides: TGTGCCAGCAGCGACCTACAGGGCCGGGTTGGTTCACCCCTCCACTTT. Residues: CASSDLQGRVGSPLHF. J is TRBJ1-6 and V is TRBV9, with D perhaps TRBD1 (6 bases). V was shortened by 3 bases and J by 9 bases, with 19 bases between the two germline ends. Germline values: CDR1 SGDLS, CDR2 YYNGEE. This CDR3 is built from 16 residues.

This rearrangement joins TRBV29-1 to TRBJ1-2; 9 nucleotides line up with TRBD1. V dropped 7 bases and J dropped 1; count of bases not matched to a gene: 4. The CDR3 has 13 residues. From germline, CDR1 is SQVTM and CDR2 ANQGSEA. CDR3 loop: CSAGQGFNYGYTF. CDR3 coding DNA: TGCAGCGCGGGACAGGGCTTTAACTATGGCTACACCTTC.

This clone was found a few times. This sequence joins TRBV12-5 and TRBJ2-5, with 13 bases identical to TRBD2. This CDR3 is built from 16 residues. V trimming: 7 bases; J trimming: 2 bases; junction bases outside the gene matches: 7. The germline V gene encodes CDR1 LGHNT and CDR2 FRNRAP. CDR3 in DNA: TGTGCTAGTGCCCGGACTAGCGGGGGATCACAAGAGACCCAGTACTTC. This gives the protein CASARTSGGSQETQYF.

The chain has TRBV6-5 and TRBJ2-5, with D tentatively TRBD2 (5 bases). The CDR3 runs 12 residues. V shed 2 bases and J shed 4 bases, with 5 bases lying between them. The germline gives CDR1 MNHEY, CDR2 SVGAGI. CDR3 region: CASSYEGETQYF. In DNA form, the CDR3 reads TGTGCCAGCAGTTACGAGGGAGAGACCCAGTACTTC.

The chain links TRBV9 to TRBJ2-2; D might be TRBD2 (6 bases). This CDR3 spans 14 amino acids. V was pared by 0 bases and J by 6 bases, with 9 bases between. Germline values: CDR1 SGDLS, CDR2 YYNGEE. CDR3 sequence: CASSVGGDSGELFF. CDR3 DNA sequence: TGTGCCAGCAGCGTAGGTGGGGACTCCGGGGAGCTGTTTTTT. Drawing the rest from reference TRBV9 and TRBJ2-2, the complete variable domain is DSGVTQTPKHLITATGQRVTLRCSPRSGDLSVYWYQQSLDQGLQFLIQYYNGEERAKGNILERFSAQQFPDLHSELNLSSLELGDSALYFCASSVGGDSGELFFGEGSRLTVL.

This clone was counted only a few times. This sequence joins TRBV7-8 and TRBJ2-5; possibly TRBD2 for D (7 bases). The CDR3 extends over 16 amino acids. CDR1 is SGHVS, CDR2 FQNEAQ, per germline. V lost 4 bases and J 5 bases, leaving 20 bases between the germline ends. The CDR3 sequence is CASSSQQGSRGETQYF. In DNA form, the CDR3 reads TGTGCCAGCAGCTCCCAACAGGGATCGCGGGGGGAGACCCAGTACTTC.

This clone was picked up a small number of times. The chain recombines TRBV11-3 with TRBJ2-3; 9 bases map to TRBD2. The trim removed 2 bases at V and 2 bases at J, leaving 5 bases unmatched. Looked up from germline, CDR1 is SGHNT and CDR2 is YENEEA. The CDR3 is made up of 16 amino acids. The CDR3 DNA is TGTGCCAGCAGCTTACGTAGCGGGAGAGACACAGATACGCAGTATTTT. This sequence encodes CASSLRSGRDTDTQYF.

The chain has TRBV30 and TRBJ2-3; 8 nucleotides line up with TRBD2. The CDR3 covers 12 residues. The V gene's germline CDR1 is GTSNPN and CDR2 SVGIG (reference sequence). V shed 4 bases, J shed 9 bases, and the junction held 6 bases outside the gene matches. The CDR3 nucleotides read TGTGCCTGGACCATACGGGGGGGCACGCAGTATTTT. It codes for CAWTIRGGTQYF. The variable domain in full, completed from reference TRBV30 and TRBJ2-3, reads SQTIHQWPATLVQPVGSPLSLECTVEGTSNPNLYWYRQAAGRGLQLLFYSVGIGQISSEVPQNLSASRPQDRQFILSSKKLLLSDSGFYLCAWTIRGGTQYFGPGTRLTVL.

The chain employs TRBV6-4 and TRBJ2-7; 9 bases fit TRBD2. Germline V gives CDR1 MRHNA, CDR2 SNTAGT. V lost 3 bases to trimming and J lost 0 bases; unmatched junction nucleotides: 3. This CDR3 is built from 15 residues. CDR3 in DNA: TGTGCCAGCAGTGAAAGTAGCGGGAGCTCCTACGAGCAGTACTTC. This codes for CASSESSGSSYEQYF.

The rearrangement joins TRBV7-9 to TRBJ2-1; TRBD1 matches 11 bases. The germline CDR1 and CDR2 sequences are SEHNR and FQNEAQ (reference sequence). V shed 5 bases, J shed 7 bases, and the junction held 10 bases outside the gene matches. This CDR3 is 16 amino acids long. As DNA, the CDR3 is TGTGCCAGCAGCCGACTCTCCGGGACAGGGGGAAATGAGCAGTTCTTC. It specifies CASSRLSGTGGNEQFF. Full variable domain (remainder filled in from reference TRBV7-9 and TRBJ2-1): DTGVSQNPRHKITKRGQNVTFRCDPISEHNRLYWYRQTLGQGPEFLTYFQNEAQLEKSRLLSDRFSAERPKGSFSTLEIQRTEQGDSAMYLCASSRLSGTGGNEQFFGPGTRLTVL.

The chain carries TRBV6-6 and TRBJ2-5; D is uncertain. TRBJ2-7 explains the end of the DNA better; the J call may be wrong. CDR1 and CDR2 (germline): MNHNY, SVGAGI (reference sequence). The CDR3 runs to 13 residues. This chain's CDR3 is CASSYGKYYEQYF. The CDR3 DNA is TGTGCCAGCAGTTACGGCAAATACTACGAGCAGTACTTC.

V gene TRBV5-1 combines with J gene TRBJ1-1; D gene uncertain. Germline V gene data show CDR1 as SGHRS and CDR2 as YFSETQ. There are 15 residues in the CDR3. Trimming left V 0 bases short and J 1 base short, with 10 bases between. In nucleotides, the CDR3 is TGCGCCAGCAGCTTGGAGGGCGGGGAGAACACTGAAGCTTTCTTT. Translated, it gives CASSLEGGENTEAFF.

This chain connects TRBV4-1 to TRBJ2-7; 7 bases map to TRBD2. V was clipped by 5 bases and J by 7 bases; unmatched bases: 14. Germline V gene lookup returns CDR1 MGHRA and CDR2 YSYEKL. The CDR3 sequence is 15 residues long. The CDR3 region is CASSWEGRADLEQYF. In DNA, the CDR3 is TGCGCCAGCAGCTGGGAGGGCAGGGCGGACTTGGAGCAGTACTTC.

The V call is TRBV6-1, the J call TRBJ1-6; the match to TRBD1 covers 8 bases. V shed 3 bases, J shed 9 bases, and the junction held 7 bases outside the gene matches. Germline V gene sequence: CDR1 MNHNS, CDR2 SASEGT. The CDR3 has 15 amino acids. CDR3 residues: CASSDITGGGSPLHF. CDR3 nucleotide sequence: TGTGCCAGCAGTGATATAACAGGGGGTGGTTCACCCCTCCACTTT.

This clone was seen more than once but under ten times. This chain joins TRBV19 and TRBJ1-5; D is perhaps TRBD1 (5 bases). CDR1 is LNHDA, CDR2 SQIVND, per germline (reference sequence). CDR3 length: 15 amino acids. The germline V and J ends were trimmed by 4 bases and 1 base, with 11 bases remaining between them. CDR3 bases: TGTGCCAGTAGTAGTCCCCAGGGAAGCAATCAGCCCCAGCATTTT. This translates into CASSSPQGSNQPQHF.

The V gene is TRBV9, the J gene TRBJ1-2; TRBD1 matches 11 bases. CDR1 and CDR2 from the germline V gene are SGDLS and YYNGEE. This CDR3 is built from 15 residues. The V gene end was trimmed by 3 bases and the J gene end by 5 bases; junction bases not matched to a gene: 6. The CDR3, as DNA: TGTGCCAGCAGCGCCCGGGACAGGGGGATGTATGGCTACACCTTC. This sequence encodes CASSARDRGMYGYTF.

The V gene is TRBV7-2, the J gene TRBJ2-1; 11 bases line up with TRBD2. In germline, CDR1 is SGHTA, CDR2 FQGNSA. V shed 5 bases, J shed 6 bases, and the junction held 9 bases outside the gene matches. The CDR3 extends over 16 amino acids. The CDR3 region has the DNA TGTGCCAGCAGCGAAGGGGGTAGCGGGAGGGCCAATGAGCAGTTCTTC. It encodes CASSEGGSGRANEQFF.

The rearrangement links TRBV12-5 to TRBJ2-3, with TRBD2 matching 7 bases. Germline CDR1 is LGHNT and CDR2 is FRNRAP. The CDR3 contains 16 residues. J gave up 7 bases and V 7 bases, and 17 bases lay outside the gene matches. The DNA of the CDR3 is TGTGCTAGTGCATTGCAGCGGGGCGGTAGTAAATATACGCAGTATTTT. Translated, it gives CASALQRGGSKYTQYF.

This chain connects TRBV23-1 to TRBJ1-5; D unresolved. TRBV23-1 is sorted into the ORF group, with uncertain function. V lost 5 bases to trimming and J lost 0 bases, with 11 bases between them. The CDR3 is made up of 15 amino acids. The CDR3 DNA follows: TGCGCCAGCAGTTTCAGGTCTTATAGCAATCAGCCCCAGCATTTT. As protein: CASSFRSYSNQPQHF.

The chain uses TRBV18 and TRBJ1-5, with D tentatively TRBD1 (5 bases). Trimming stripped 2 bases from V and 6 bases from J, with 8 bases between. The CDR3 totals 13 residues. Looked up from germline, CDR1 is KGHSH and CDR2 is LQKENI. The CDR3 here is CASSPWGGQPQHF. The CDR3 coding sequence is TGTGCCAGCTCACCATGGGGCGGTCAGCCCCAGCATTTT.

The chain links TRBV19 to TRBJ2-1, with D possibly being TRBD2 (5 bases). The germline V gene has CDR1 LNHDA and CDR2 SQIVND (reference sequence). The V gene lost 6 bases and the J gene lost 2 bases, with 17 bases spanning the gap. The CDR3 is made up of 16 amino acids. In DNA form, the CDR3 reads TGTGCCAGTAGCCCCCGGGGAATAGAGGCCTACAATGAGCAGTTCTTC. As protein: CASSPRGIEAYNEQFF.

To note about this clone: Its ends do not fully match the called genes, so a read error is possible. The chain carries TRBV7-2 and TRBJ1-2; 9 bases line up with TRBD1. This CDR3 has 15 amino acids. Germline V gene data show CDR1 as SGHTA and CDR2 as FQGNSA. The DNA for the CDR3 is TGTGCCAGCAGCTTCCGACAGGGGGTAACCTATGGCTACCCCTTC. Protein product: CASSFRQGVTYGYPF.

The chain employs TRBV7-3 and TRBJ2-3, with TRBD2 as a possible D gene (6 bases). CDR1 and CDR2 from the germline V gene are SGHTA and FQGTGA. V gave up 0 bases and J gave up 4 bases, with 8 bases separating them. This CDR3 region has 14 residues. CDR3 in amino acids: CASSLTGSPDTQYF. CDR3 sequence (DNA): TGTGCCAGCAGCTTAACCGGGAGCCCAGATACGCAGTATTTT.

V gene TRBV7-2 combines with J gene TRBJ1-5, with a possible D match to TRBD1 (6 bases). V was trimmed by 5 bases and J by 5 bases, leaving 16 bases between them. This CDR3 comprises 15 residues. Germline CDR1 reads SGHTA; CDR2 reads FQGNSA. The CDR3 region is CASSPQGMWDQPQHF. The CDR3 coding sequence is TGTGCCAGCAGCCCCCAGGGGATGTGGGATCAGCCCCAGCATTTT.

This sequence joins TRBV6-6 and TRBJ1-2; D uncertain. Trimming removed 2 bases at V and 4 bases at J, with 14 bases between. Germline CDR1 reads MNHNY; CDR2 reads SVGAGI (reference sequence). CDR3 length: 15 residues. The CDR3: CASSYPTSGFYGYTF. The CDR3 region has the DNA TGTGCCAGCAGTTACCCTACGTCGGGGTTCTATGGCTACACCTTC.

The CDR3 reads CASPTGLGGDTQYF. The CDR3 coding sequence is TGTGCCAGCCCCACGGGACTAGGGGGGGATACGCAGTATTTT. This chain links TRBV6-1 with TRBJ2-3; 8 nucleotides align to TRBD2. The CDR3 runs to 14 residues. V gave up 8 bases and J gave up 6 bases; unmatched junction bases: 10. The germline gives CDR1 MNHNS, CDR2 SASEGT.

J is TRBJ2-7 and V is TRBV21-1; TRBD1, the table's D call, lacks a check against the DNA. TRBV21-1 is a recognized pseudogene. CDR3 length equals 15 residues. CDR3 in amino acids: CASSKRGDRVNEQYF. The CDR3 region has the DNA TGTGCCAGCAGCAAACGGGGGGACAGGGTGAACGAGCAGTACTTC.

CDR3 sequence reads: CASSPDRTRGYTF. The DNA for the CDR3 is TGTGCCAGCAGTCCGGACAGGACCCGTGGCTACACCTTC. The chain employs TRBV2 and TRBJ1-2; the match to TRBD1 covers 7 bases. This CDR3 has 13 residues. Losses at the gene ends were 5 bases for V and 7 bases for J; bases not matched to a gene: 7. The germline gives CDR1 SNHLY, CDR2 FYNNEI.